This T cell receptor (beta chain) was captured in a study of control samples from healthy donors and cancer patients. This clone has only a few counts. V lost 4 bases, J lost 4 bases, and 8 bases lay in between. Germline V gives CDR1 MNHNS, CDR2 SASEGT. This CDR3 comprises 12 residues. This table comes from immunoSEQ multiplex PCR, and its TCRdb copy is limited to in-frame clones, with some not included. The sample has about 15,000 clones; 87% are singletons. The TCR was taken from a woman between 65 and 79 years old with colorectal cancer. V usage is TRBV6-1 and J usage is TRBJ2-7; D gene unclear. Source material: PBMCs. The CDR3: CASSVANYEQYF. Here the CDR3 DNA reads TGTGCCAGCAGTGTAGCAAATTACGAGCAGTACTTC.